A selection of T cell receptor beta chains follows, all from one sample in a study of early T cells in non-severe SARS-CoV-2 infection. TCRdb re-derived calls from the 5' RACE reads in MiXCR, one entry per CDR3 protein. The table lists around 53,000 distinct CDR3 sequences, 10% to 15% of them singletons. This specimen consisted of whole blood, obtained at baseline. The receptors come from an adult who was a healthcare worker with PCR-confirmed SARS-CoV-2 infection or an uninfected control (not recorded which). Each CDR3 is given with its conserved first and last residue. The order of the fields is D gene, clone size, J gene, V gene, CDR3 protein, CDR3 DNA. The D gene is left open where the match is weak. Clone size is shown for a subset of rows, as once, few, many or a class of expanded clone.

D: .
size: many
J: TRBJ2-2
V: TRBV11-2
CDR3: CASSVQVGFSNTGELFF
DNA: TGTGCCAGCAGCGTTCAGGTGGGCTTCTCGAACACCGGGGAGCTGTTTTTT

D: .
size: .
J: TRBJ2-5
V: TRBV11-2
CDR3: CASSSGVKETQYF
DNA: TGTGCCAGCAGCTCCGGGGTAAAAGAGACCCAGTACTTC

D: .
size: once
J: TRBJ1-1
V: TRBV5-1
CDR3: CASSFGVGTKAFF
DNA: TGCGCCAGCAGCTTCGGAGTGGGCACTAAAGCTTTCTTT

D: TRBD2
size: .
J: TRBJ2-3
V: TRBV28
CDR3: CASSPGLAGGTDTQYF
DNA: TGTGCCAGCAGTCCAGGACTAGCGGGAGGCACAGATACGCAGTATTTT

D: TRBD2
size: .
J: TRBJ2-2
V: TRBV12-3/TRBV12-4
CDR3: CASSLPGGNTGELFF
DNA: TGTGCCAGCAGTCTACCGGGAGGAAACACCGGGGAGCTGTTTTTT

D: TRBD2
size: .
J: TRBJ2-7
V: TRBV20-1
CDR3: CSAIVAGIPEQYF
DNA: TGCAGTGCTATTGTAGCGGGTATCCCCGAGCAGTACTTC

D: .
size: .
J: TRBJ2-7
V: TRBV10-1
CDR3: CASKQGPKPSYEQYF
DNA: TGCGCCAGCAAACAGGGTCCCAAGCCCTCCTACGAGCAGTACTTC

D: .
size: few
J: TRBJ2-7
V: TRBV4-1
CDR3: CASSHYSGGYEQYF
DNA: TGCGCCAGCAGCCATTACTCCGGCGGCTACGAGCAGTACTTC

D: .
size: few
J: TRBJ1-1
V: TRBV3-1
CDR3: CASSQARGNPKAFF
DNA: TGTGCCAGCAGCCAAGCCAGGGGTAACCCAAAAGCTTTCTTT

D: .
size: few
J: TRBJ2-1
V: TRBV4-1
CDR3: CASSQRPTGLDEQFF
DNA: TGCGCCAGCAGCCAACGCCCCACAGGGTTGGACGAGCAGTTCTTC

D: TRBD1
size: few
J: TRBJ2-5
V: TRBV20-1
CDR3: CSARTGGRETQYF
DNA: TGCAGTGCTCGAACAGGGGGCCGGGAGACCCAGTACTTC

D: .
size: .
J: TRBJ2-7
V: TRBV29-1
CDR3: CSVEVPGAYEQYF
DNA: TGCAGCGTTGAAGTCCCGGGGGCCTACGAGCAGTACTTC

D: TRBD1
size: few
J: TRBJ2-5
V: TRBV4-2
CDR3: CASVSGTGAETQYF
DNA: TGTGCCAGCGTATCCGGGACAGGGGCAGAGACCCAGTACTTC

D: TRBD1
size: few
J: TRBJ2-2
V: TRBV19
CDR3: CASNPGTGAGELFF
DNA: TGTGCCAGTAACCCCGGAACAGGGGCCGGGGAGCTGTTTTTT

D: TRBD1
size: few
J: TRBJ1-5
V: TRBV9
CDR3: CASSPTGDWGNQPQHF
DNA: TGTGCCAGCAGCCCGACAGGGGATTGGGGCAATCAGCCCCAGCATTTT

D: .
size: few
J: TRBJ2-1
V: TRBV6-2/TRBV6-3
CDR3: CASSYSRKHRFNEQFF
DNA: TGTGCCAGCAGTTACTCGAGAAAACACCGTTTCAATGAGCAGTTCTTC

D: .
size: few
J: TRBJ2-7
V: TRBV13
CDR3: CASSLGDGVYEQYF
DNA: TGTGCCAGCAGCTTAGGCGACGGGGTCTACGAGCAGTACTTC

D: .
size: .
J: TRBJ1-5
V: TRBV3-1
CDR3: CASSQGRNQPQHF
DNA: TGTGCCAGCAGCCAAGGCAGAAATCAGCCCCAGCATTTT

D: .
size: .
J: TRBJ2-7
V: TRBV28
CDR3: CASSLAGAYEQYF
DNA: TGTGCCAGCAGTTTGGCAGGGGCCTACGAGCAGTACTTC

D: .
size: few
J: TRBJ1-5
V: TRBV7-2
CDR3: CASSTQGRQPQHF
DNA: TGTGCCAGCAGCACACAGGGAAGGCAGCCCCAGCATTTT

D: .
size: few
J: TRBJ2-5
V: TRBV7-6
CDR3: CASSLEPAGETQYF
DNA: TGTGCCAGCAGCTTAGAACCAGCAGGGGAGACCCAGTACTTC

D: TRBD1
size: .
J: TRBJ2-7
V: TRBV6-2/TRBV6-3
CDR3: CASRTRTGRFHEQYF
DNA: TGTGCCAGCAGGACCCGGACAGGGAGGTTCCACGAGCAGTACTTC

D: .
size: few
J: TRBJ2-5
V: TRBV7-9
CDR3: CASSSTSWGETQYF
DNA: TGTGCCAGCAGCTCGACGTCTTGGGGAGAGACCCAGTACTTC

D: .
size: .
J: TRBJ2-1
V: TRBV4-3
CDR3: CASSQGEQFF
DNA: TGCGCCAGCAGCCAGGGTGAGCAGTTCTTC

D: .
size: few
J: TRBJ1-5
V: TRBV5-5
CDR3: CASSLGFNQPQHF
DNA: TGTGCCAGCAGCTTAGGGTTCAATCAGCCCCAGCATTTT

D: .
size: few
J: TRBJ2-3
V: TRBV6-5
CDR3: CASRGRQGLDTQYF
DNA: TGTGCCAGCAGAGGACGACAGGGACTAGATACGCAGTATTTT

D: TRBD2
size: many
J: TRBJ2-3
V: TRBV24-1
CDR3: CATSDPLVVAGATDTQYF
DNA: TGTGCCACCAGTGATCCTCTTGTGGTAGCGGGAGCGACAGATACGCAGTATTTT

D: .
size: .
J: TRBJ2-1
V: TRBV6-4
CDR3: CASSDSSGLMIDEQFF
DNA: TGTGCCAGCAGTGACTCGTCTGGACTTATGATCGATGAGCAGTTCTTC

D: .
size: few
J: TRBJ2-1
V: TRBV3-1
CDR3: CASSQGRNNEQFF
DNA: TGTGCCAGCAGCCAAGGACGCAACAATGAGCAGTTCTTC

D: TRBD2
size: .
J: TRBJ2-7
V: TRBV4-1
CDR3: CASSPGLAGPYEQYF
DNA: TGCGCCAGCAGCCCAGGACTAGCGGGACCCTACGAGCAGTACTTC

D: .
size: .
J: TRBJ2-1
V: TRBV7-9
CDR3: CASSHQKTSQELWGKIIPFF
DNA: TGTGCCAGCAGCCACCAAAAAACCAGCCAGGAACTGTGGGGGAAAATTATTCCGTTCTTC

D: TRBD2
size: few
J: TRBJ2-7
V: TRBV5-1
CDR3: CASSYAGEDSYEQYF
DNA: TGCGCCAGCAGCTACGCGGGGGAGGACTCCTACGAGCAGTACTTC

D: .
size: .
J: TRBJ2-5
V: TRBV6-6
CDR3: CASSQPPATTQYF
DNA: TGTGCCAGCAGCCAGCCCCCGGCAACCACCCAGTACTTC

D: .
size: many
J: TRBJ2-5
V: TRBV29-1
CDR3: CSVHLDETQYF
DNA: TGCAGCGTTCACCTAGACGAGACCCAGTACTTC

D: TRBD2
size: .
J: TRBJ2-5
V: TRBV20-1
CDR3: CSARAGQGLAGQETQYF
DNA: TGCAGTGCTAGGGCCGGACAGGGACTAGCGGGACAAGAGACCCAGTACTTC

D: TRBD2
size: .
J: TRBJ2-3
V: TRBV28
CDR3: CASTKLGRGSDTQYF
DNA: TGTGCCAGCACCAAATTGGGGAGGGGTTCAGATACGCAGTATTTT

D: TRBD1
size: .
J: TRBJ2-3
V: TRBV18
CDR3: CASSPDRGLDTQYF
DNA: TGTGCCAGCTCACCAGACAGGGGGCTAGATACGCAGTATTTT

D: .
size: few
J: TRBJ1-2
V: TRBV20-1
CDR3: CSAWGVNYGYTF
DNA: TGCAGTGCTTGGGGGGTTAACTATGGCTACACCTTC

D: .
size: .
J: TRBJ1-2
V: TRBV27
CDR3: CASSSGQRLNYGYTF
DNA: TGTGCCAGCAGTTCTGGACAGAGGCTTAACTATGGCTACACCTTC

D: TRBD2
size: few
J: TRBJ2-2
V: TRBV5-4
CDR3: CASSPGAGEAGELFF
DNA: TGTGCCAGCAGCCCAGGCGCGGGAGAGGCCGGGGAGCTGTTTTTT

D: .
size: .
J: TRBJ2-3
V: TRBV11-2
CDR3: CASSTRGSPSTDTQYF
DNA: TGTGCCAGCAGCACCCGGGGGTCGCCTAGCACAGATACGCAGTATTTT